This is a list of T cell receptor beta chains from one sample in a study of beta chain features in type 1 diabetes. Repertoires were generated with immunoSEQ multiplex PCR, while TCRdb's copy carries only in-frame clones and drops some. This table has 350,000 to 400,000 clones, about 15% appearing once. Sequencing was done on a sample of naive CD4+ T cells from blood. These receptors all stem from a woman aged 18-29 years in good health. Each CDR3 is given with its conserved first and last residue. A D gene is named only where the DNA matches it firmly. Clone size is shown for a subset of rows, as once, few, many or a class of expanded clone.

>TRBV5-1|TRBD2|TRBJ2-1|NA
TGCGCCAGCAGCTTGAGAGGGGACGCTAGCGGGAGGGCCCTGTATGAGCAGTTCTTC
CASSLRGDASGRALYEQFF
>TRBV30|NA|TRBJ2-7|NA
TGTGCCTGGAGTCTCGTGAGCTCCTACGAGCAGTACTTC
CAWSLVSSYEQYF
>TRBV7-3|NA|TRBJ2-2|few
TGTGCCAGCGCGCCTAGGGAGCTGTTTTTT
CASAPRELFF
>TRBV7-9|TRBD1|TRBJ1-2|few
TGTGCCAGCAGCTTAAGACAGGGACGAGGCTACACCTTC
CASSLRQGRGYTF
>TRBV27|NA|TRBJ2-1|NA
TGTGCCAGCGCAGGGGTGCGCTCCTACAATGAGCAGTTCTTC
CASAGVRSYNEQFF
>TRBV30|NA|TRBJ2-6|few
TGTGCCTGGAGTGTATCCCTCTCTGGGGCCAACGTCCTGACTTTC
CAWSVSLSGANVLTF
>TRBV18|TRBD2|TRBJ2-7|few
TGTGCCAGCTCACCACTTGGCGGGGGCTACGAGCAGTACTTC
CASSPLGGGYEQYF
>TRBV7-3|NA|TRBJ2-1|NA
TGTGCCAGCAGCTTATTTCGAGTGGATGAGCAGTTCTTC
CASSLFRVDEQFF
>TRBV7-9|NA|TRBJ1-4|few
TGTGCCAGCAGCTTAACGGGGGTCGGTGAAAAACTGTTTTTT
CASSLTGVGEKLFF
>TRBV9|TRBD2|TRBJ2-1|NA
TGTGCCAGCAGCGTTCTAGCGGGGCGACCCAATGAGCAGTTCTTC
CASSVLAGRPNEQFF
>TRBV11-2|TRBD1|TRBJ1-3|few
TGTGCCAGCAGCTTGGGGACAGCGGACGGAAACACCATATATTTT
CASSLGTADGNTIYF
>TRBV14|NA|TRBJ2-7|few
TGTGCCAGCAGCCTCACGGGAAGGGTAGCCGAGCAGTACTTC
CASSLTGRVAEQYF
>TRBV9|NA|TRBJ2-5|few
TGTGCCAGCAGCGTAAACGGGGGAGAGACCCAGTACTTC
CASSVNGGETQYF
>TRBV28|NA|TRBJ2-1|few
TGTGCCAGCAGTTTTCTCAATGAGCAGTTCTTC
CASSFLNEQFF
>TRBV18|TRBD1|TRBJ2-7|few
TGTGCCAGCTCACCACGGACAGGGGCTAGCTCCTACGAGCAGTACTTC
CASSPRTGASSYEQYF
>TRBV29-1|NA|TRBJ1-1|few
TGCAGCGTTGACAGGGGGAACACTGAAGCTTTCTTT
CSVDRGNTEAFF
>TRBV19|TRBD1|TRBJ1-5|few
TGTGCCAGTAGAGGGGGACAGGATCAGCCCCAGCATTTT
CASRGGQDQPQHF
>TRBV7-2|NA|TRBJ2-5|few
TGTGCCAGCAGCCAAGCGGGCGGACCACTGTACCAAGAGACCCAGTACTTC
CASSQAGGPLYQETQYF
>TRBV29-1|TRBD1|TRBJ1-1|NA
TGCAGCGTTGACGGACAGGGGGCTGGTGAAGCTTTCTTT
CSVDGQGAGEAFF
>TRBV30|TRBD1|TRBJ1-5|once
TGTGCCTGGAGTAGTGGGACAGGCTCGATGGCCAATCAGCCCCAGCATTTT
CAWSSGTGSMANQPQHF
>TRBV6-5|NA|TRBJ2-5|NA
TGTGCCAGCAGTCCCCGTTTCCAAGAGACCCAGTACTTC
CASSPRFQETQYF
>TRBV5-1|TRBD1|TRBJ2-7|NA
TGCGCCAGCAGCACTGGAGACAGGGGCGGAACCTACGAGCAGTACTTC
CASSTGDRGGTYEQYF
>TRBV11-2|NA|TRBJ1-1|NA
TGTGCCAGCAGCGTCTCAGGTGACACTGAAGCTTTCTTT
CASSVSGDTEAFF
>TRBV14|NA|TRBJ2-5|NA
TGTGCCAGCAGCCACCAGGGGAGTGCGGAGACCCAGTACTTC
CASSHQGSAETQYF
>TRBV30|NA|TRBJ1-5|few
TGTGCCTGGAGTAGCCGTTTAGATCAGCCCCAGCATTTT
CAWSSRLDQPQHF
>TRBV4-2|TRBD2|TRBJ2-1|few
TGTGCCAGCAGCCAAGAAGTTAGCGGGAGTTACAATGAGCAGTTCTTC
CASSQEVSGSYNEQFF
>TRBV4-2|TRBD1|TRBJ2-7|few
TGTGCCAGCAGCCAAGATGGGGACAGACGCTACGAGCAGTACTTC
CASSQDGDRRYEQYF
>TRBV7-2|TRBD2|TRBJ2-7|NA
TGTGCCAGCAGCCTAACATTTGGACTAGCGGGAGGGGGGGAGCAGTACTTC
CASSLTFGLAGGGEQYF
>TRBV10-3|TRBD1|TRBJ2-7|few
TGTGCCATCAGTGGTAACCCCGGGACAGGTACCTACGAGCAGTACTTC
CAISGNPGTGTYEQYF
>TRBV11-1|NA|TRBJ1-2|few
TGTGCCAGCAGCTTACATCGCGGGGAGGACTATGGCTACACCTTC
CASSLHRGEDYGYTF
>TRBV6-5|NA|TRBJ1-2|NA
TGTGCCAGCAGTTACGAGGGTCGCTATGGCTACACCTTC
CASSYEGRYGYTF
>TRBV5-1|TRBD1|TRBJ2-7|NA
TGCGCCAGCAGCTTCATTCAGGGGGAGTACGAGCAGTACTTC
CASSFIQGEYEQYF
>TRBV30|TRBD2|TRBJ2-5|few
TGTGCCTGGTACTGGGGCGGGACTAGCTTGTCAGAGACCCAGTACTTC
CAWYWGGTSLSETQYF
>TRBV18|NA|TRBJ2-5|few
TGTGCCAGCTCACCGCAAGCACAAGAGACCCAGTACTTC
CASSPQAQETQYF
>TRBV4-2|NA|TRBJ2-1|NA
TGTGCCAGCAGCCAACAGGGGACAAGCTCCTACAATGAGCAGTTCTTC
CASSQQGTSSYNEQFF
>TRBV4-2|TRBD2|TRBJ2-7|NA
TGTGCCAGCAGCCAAGATCCTAGCGGCTACGAGCAGTACTTC
CASSQDPSGYEQYF
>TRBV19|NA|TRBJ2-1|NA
TGTGCCAGTAGTATTAACAATGAGCAGTTCTTC
CASSINNEQFF
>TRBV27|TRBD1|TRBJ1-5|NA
TGTGCCAGCAGTTTTTGGGACAGGGGCAATCAGCCCCAGCATTTT
CASSFWDRGNQPQHF
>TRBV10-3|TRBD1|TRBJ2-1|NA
TGTGCCATCAGTGACAAGGCCAGGGGGCGATGGAATGAGCAGTTCTTC
CAISDKARGRWNEQFF
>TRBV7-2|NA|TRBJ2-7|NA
TGTGCCAGCAGTCGCGGAAGCTCCTACGAGCAGTACTTC
CASSRGSSYEQYF
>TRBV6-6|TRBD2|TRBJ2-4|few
TGTGCCAGCGTAGAGGGAGGGTCAGCCAAAAACATTCAGTACTTC
CASVEGGSAKNIQYF
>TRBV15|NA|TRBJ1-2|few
TGTGCCACCAGCAGAGATAGTGCGGGAGGCCCTGGCTACACCTTC
CATSRDSAGGPGYTF
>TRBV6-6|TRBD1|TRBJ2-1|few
TGTGCCAGCAGTCACGGAGGGGACAGGAATGAGCAGTTCTTC
CASSHGGDRNEQFF
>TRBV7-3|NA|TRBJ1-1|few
TGTGCCAGCAGCTTAGCGGGACACACTGAAGCTTTCTTT
CASSLAGHTEAFF
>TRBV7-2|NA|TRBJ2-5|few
TGTGCCAGCAGTCTGCAACGGTTACAAGAGACCCAGTACTTC
CASSLQRLQETQYF
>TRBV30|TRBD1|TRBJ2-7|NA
TGTGCCTGGAGGCCTACAGGGGGCTACTCCTACGAGCAGTACTTC
CAWRPTGGYSYEQYF
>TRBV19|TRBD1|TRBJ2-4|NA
TGTGCCAGTAGTGCTTTGACAGGGATATACATTCAGTACTTC
CASSALTGIYIQYF
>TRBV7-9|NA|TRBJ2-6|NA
TGTGCCAGCAGCCCCGCCGGGACTCTGCTCCTCTCTGGGGCCAACGTCCTGACTTTC
CASSPAGTLLLSGANVLTF
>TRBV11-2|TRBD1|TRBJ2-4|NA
TGTGCCAGCAGCCAACGGGACAGGGGCGAAAACATTCAGTACTTC
CASSQRDRGENIQYF
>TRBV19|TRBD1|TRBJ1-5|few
TGTGCCAGTAGTTTGACAGGGCGCCAGCCCCAGCATTTT
CASSLTGRQPQHF
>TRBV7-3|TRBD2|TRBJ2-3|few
TGTGCCAGCAGCACGGGACTAGCGGCGCAGTATTTT
CASSTGLAAQYF
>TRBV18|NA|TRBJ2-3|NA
TGTGCCAGCTCATTTACTCCCACAGATACGCAGTATTTT
CASSFTPTDTQYF
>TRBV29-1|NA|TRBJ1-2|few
TGCAGCTCTAAGACAATAAAAGCGGGACGGACTAACTATGGCTACACCTTC
CSSKTIKAGRTNYGYTF